This TCR beta chain emerged from a study of CXCR3-negative and CXCR3-positive naive CD8 T cells. The study's findings and limits: High diversity, comparable across both naive subsets, contrasted with much lower diversity in memory CD8+ cells.

UMI-tagged TRB cDNA libraries were built via 5' RACE. Using the 5' RACE reads, TCRdb records one entry per CDR3 protein without DNA. In total, the table holds tens of thousands of distinct CDR3 sequences. In regard to this clonotype: The target antigen is unknown.

Germline values: CDR1 SEHNR, CDR2 FQNEAQ (reference sequence). The CDR3 has 13 residues. This receptor was taken from a human donor in good health. Some clones in this sample may be carry-over from other donors' samples. The chain has TRBV7-9 and TRBJ2-7. Input material: memory CD8+ T cells from blood. This CDR3 reads CASSHRTSYEQYF. The full variable domain, rest sourced from reference TRBV7-9 and TRBJ2-7, is DTGVSQNPRHKITKRGQNVTFRCDPISEHNRLYWYRQTLGQGPEFLTYFQNEAQLEKSRLLSDRFSAERPKGSFSTLEIQRTEQGDSAMYLCASSHRTSYEQYFGPGTRLTVT.